The sequence of this T cell receptor (beta chain) was determined in a study of response to subunit inactivated influenza vaccine. Findings and caveats of the study: The study's authors posited that every seasonal influenza vaccination enlists few new T cells.

This clonotype has more than one count but fewer than ten. Its target is unknown. TCRdb passed the RT-PCR reads through MiXCR, listing each CDR3 protein once. The repertoire includes more than 700,000 distinct CDR3 sequences, 21% of them detected once, and roughly a tenth sits in the top ten. CDR3 length: 14 amino acids. J was trimmed by 8 bases and V by 3 bases; bases with no gene match: 7. The V gene's germline CDR1 is DFQATT and CDR2 SNEGSKA (reference sequence). The sample consisted of PBMCs from blood, taken approximately 5 days after vaccination. V is TRBV20-1 and J is TRBJ2-2; TRBD2 agrees at 9 bases. This TCR came from a man aged 45-60 years who received an inactivated influenza vaccine. CDR3 nucleotides: TGCAGTGCTAGGCCAGCGGGGGGTCTGGGGGAGCTGTTTTTT. This gives the protein CSARPAGGLGELFF.